The next 14 T cell receptor beta chains were all read from a single sample in a study of vaccination effects on CD4 cells after COVID-19. With 9 to 11 days of culture completed, CD4+ T cells were isolated. Subjects were given two BNT162b2 or mRNA-1273 vaccine doses. TCRdb's copy holds only in-frame clones and misses some; the assay was immunoSEQ multiplex PCR. Seen here are just over 55,000 clones, under 85% observed once, and the top ten hold more than 4%. The antigens of these receptors remain unknown. Specimen: CD4+ T cells from PBMCs cultured without peptide, collected after COVID-19 vaccination. Receptor source: a human donor who received a COVID-19 vaccine.

J is TRBJ2-5 and V is TRBV2; the match to TRBD2 covers 13 bases. The CDR3 is 16 amino acids. The germline V gene encodes CDR1 SNHLY and CDR2 FYNNEI. J was trimmed by 5 bases and V by 8 bases; bases with no gene match: 11. The CDR3 loop is CASSAGLAGVDETQYF. The DNA of the CDR3 is TGTGCCAGCTCAGCCGGACTAGCGGGAGTAGACGAGACCCAGTACTTC.

The chain joins TRBV19 to TRBJ2-6; TRBD2 matches 7 bases. The V gene end was trimmed by 7 bases and the J gene end by 0 bases; junction bases not matched to a gene: 3. Germline assignment: CDR1 LNHDA and CDR2 SQIVND (reference sequence). This CDR3 comprises 15 residues. The DNA for the CDR3 is TGTGCCAGTAAGGGAGGGAGCTCTGGGGCCAACGTCCTGACTTTC. Encoded protein: CASKGGSSGANVLTF. Combining the CDR3 with reference TRBV19 and TRBJ2-6 gives the whole variable domain DGGITQSPKYLFRKEGQNVTLSCEQNLNHDAMYWYRQDPGQGLRLIYYSQIVNDFQKGDIAEGYSVSREKKESFPLTVTSAQKNPTAFYLCASKGGSSGANVLTFGAGSRLTVL.

This chain connects TRBV11-2 to TRBJ2-3, with TRBD1 identical over 7 bases. Germline lookup yields CDR1 SGHAT and CDR2 FQNNGV. CDR3 length: 15 residues. V trimming: 3 bases; J trimming: 4 bases; junction bases outside the gene matches: 7. The CDR3 region is CASSLTGFGSDTQYF. CDR3 DNA: TGTGCCAGCAGCTTGACAGGGTTTGGCTCAGATACGCAGTATTTT.

The V gene is TRBV9, the J gene TRBJ2-7; D gene ambiguous. Trimming shortened V by 4 bases and J by 10 bases, and 12 bases separated the two germline ends. The CDR3 loop spans 11 amino acids. The germline V gene encodes CDR1 SGDLS and CDR2 YYNGEE. The CDR3 here is CASSLGPFQYF. The CDR3, as DNA: TGTGCCAGCAGCCTCGGGCCGTTTCAGTACTTC.

The rearrangement links TRBV11-1 to TRBJ2-1, with D perhaps matching TRBD1 or TRBD2 (7 bases each). Trimming shortened V by 2 bases and J by 6 bases, and 14 bases separated the two germline ends. From germline, CDR1 is SGHAT and CDR2 FQDESV (reference sequence). The CDR3 has 15 residues. The CDR3 protein is CASSLMTGRANEQFF. The CDR3 coding sequence is TGTGCCAGCAGCTTAATGACAGGGAGGGCCAATGAGCAGTTCTTC.

The chain has TRBV28 and TRBJ2-5; TRBD2 agrees at 7 bases. The CDR3 sequence is 12 residues long. CDR1 and CDR2 from the germline V gene are MDHEN and SYDVKM. CDR3 DNA: TGTCGGACGGGAGGAGGGTTAGAGACCCAGTACTTC. Amino acids: CRTGGGLETQYF.

The genes are TRBV4-2 and TRBJ2-1; TRBD2 agrees at 11 bases. The ends lost 3 bases at V and 1 base at J; junction bases unmatched: 5. This CDR3 region has 17 residues. Germline-derived CDR1 and CDR2 are LGHNA and YNFKEQ. The CDR3 DNA reads as TGTGCCAGCAGCCACCCCAGACTAGCGGGGTCCTACAATGAGCAGTTCTTC. This encodes CASSHPRLAGSYNEQFF.

Only a few counts were recorded for this clone. The rearrangement uses TRBV7-9 and TRBJ1-3; tentative D call: TRBD1 (5 bases). V was pared by 6 bases and J by 2 bases, with 11 bases between. The CDR3 totals 14 residues. Germline assignment: CDR1 SEHNR and CDR2 FQNEAQ (reference sequence). CDR3 sequence reads: CASSPRRAGNTIYF. CDR3 in DNA: TGTGCCAGCAGTCCCCGCAGGGCTGGAAACACCATATATTTT.

The chain links TRBV11-3 to TRBJ1-2, with 9 nucleotides matching TRBD1. The V gene end was trimmed by 4 bases and the J gene end by 6 bases; junction bases not matched to a gene: 12. CDR1 is SGHNT and CDR2 is YENEEA in the germline V gene. This CDR3 contains 16 residues. The CDR3 DNA follows: TGTGCCAGCAGCTCCTACCGGGACAGGGATTTTGATGGCTACACCTTC. Its translation: CASSSYRDRDFDGYTF.

J is TRBJ2-3 and V is TRBV30; D is undetermined. The CDR3 extends over 15 amino acids. V lost 5 bases and J lost 2, with 17 bases in between. Germline assignment: CDR1 GTSNPN and CDR2 SVGIG (reference sequence). This chain's CDR3 is CAWGPATPLTDTQYF. The CDR3 nucleotides read TGTGCCTGGGGCCCGGCGACTCCTCTCACAGATACGCAGTATTTT. Full variable domain (outside the CDR3, taken from reference TRBV30 and TRBJ2-3): SQTIHQWPATLVQPVGSPLSLECTVEGTSNPNLYWYRQAAGRGLQLLFYSVGIGQISSEVPQNLSASRPQDRQFILSSKKLLLSDSGFYLCAWGPATPLTDTQYFGPGTRLTVL.

The chain's CDR3 is CASSPNRQGLVSNQPQHF. The CDR3 DNA follows: TGTGCCAGCTCACCAAACCGGCAGGGTTTAGTGAGCAATCAGCCCCAGCATTTT. The chain uses TRBV18 and TRBJ1-5; perhaps TRBD1 as D (5 bases). The germline V gene has CDR1 KGHSH and CDR2 LQKENI. V lost 2 bases, J lost 1 base, and 18 bases lay in between. The CDR3 has 18 amino acids.

The rearrangement links TRBV19 to TRBJ2-7; D perhaps matches TRBD2 (6 bases). V was clipped by 5 bases and J by 2 bases, with 19 bases between them. Germline lookup yields CDR1 LNHDA and CDR2 SQIVND (reference sequence). CDR3 length equals 16 residues. Written as DNA, the CDR3 is TGTGCCAGTAGTCCTGAAAGTTTGACGGGGGCCTACGAGCAGTACTTC. This sequence encodes CASSPESLTGAYEQYF.

V is TRBV19 and J is TRBJ2-7, with 14 bases aligning to TRBD2. Losses at the gene ends were 4 bases for V and 9 bases for J; bases not matched to a gene: 5. The CDR3 consists of 14 residues. Germline V lookup: CDR1 LNHDA, CDR2 SQIVND (reference sequence). The CDR3 bases are TGTGCCAGTAGTAGGGGACTAGCGGGAGTTGCGCAGTACTTC. The encoded protein is CASSRGLAGVAQYF.

The chain links TRBV18 to TRBJ1-1, with a weak D call TRBD1 (5 bases). The V gene's germline CDR1 is KGHSH and CDR2 LQKENI. The germline V and J ends were trimmed by 1 base and 1 base, with 13 bases remaining between them. The CDR3 is made up of 16 amino acids. The CDR3 region has the DNA TGTGCCAGCTCACCACGGGGCGGACACCAGAACACTGAAGCTTTCTTT. Protein: CASSPRGGHQNTEAFF.